Each of the 24 T cell receptor beta chains below was sequenced from the same sample in a study of blood T cell repertoires in COVID-19. Repertoires were generated with immunoSEQ multiplex PCR, while TCRdb's copy carries only in-frame clones and drops some. The table shows approximately 150,000 clones, with around 87% occurring only once. Sequencing input: peripheral blood. These receptors were obtained from a man at least 80 years old with acute or convalescent COVID-19.

This clone has a handful of counts. The chain uses TRBV9 and TRBJ2-2; 7 positions agree with TRBD2. Germline V CDR1 and CDR2: SGDLS, YYNGEE. This CDR3 contains 19 residues. The junction had 17 bases not matched to a gene; V was cut back by 5 bases and J by 1 base. In DNA, the CDR3 is TGTGCCAGCAGTCACGCGAGCCGAGAGGGCGGGGGGAACACCGGGGAGCTGTTTTTT. It is translated as CASSHASREGGGNTGELFF.

The sample holds one count of this clone. CDR3 nucleotides: TGTGCCAGCAGCCTGGGACTAGCCTACAATGAGCAGTTCTTC. This codes for CASSLGLAYNEQFF. V usage is TRBV3-1 (or the pseudogene TRBV3-2) and J usage is TRBJ2-1, with 8 nucleotides matching TRBD2. Germline CDR1 reads LGHDT; CDR2 reads YNNKEL (reference sequence). Unmatched junction bases numbered 1, after V lost 4 bases and J lost 2 bases. The CDR3 covers 14 residues.

The rearrangement links TRBV5-1 to TRBJ1-6, with 11 nucleotides matching TRBD1. This CDR3 region has 15 residues. Germline V gives CDR1 SGHRS, CDR2 YFSETQ. V trimming: 4 bases; J trimming: 9 bases; junction bases outside the gene matches: 6. The CDR3 protein is CASSGGTGGLSPLHF. For the CDR3, the DNA is TGCGCCAGCAGCGGCGGGACAGGGGGTCTTTCACCCCTCCACTTT.

The sample holds one count of this clone. The chain has TRBV19 and TRBJ2-2, with a possible D match to TRBD1 (5 bases). Germline-derived CDR1 and CDR2 are LNHDA and SQIVND (reference sequence). The length of the CDR3 is 15 residues. The V end lost 6 bases, the J end lost 2 bases, and 13 bases lay between the germline ends. CDR3 nucleotide sequence: TGTGCCAGTAGGACTGGGGCTCTTAACACCGGGGAGCTGTTTTTT. This codes for CASRTGALNTGELFF. The full variable domain, its missing parts supplied by reference TRBV19 and TRBJ2-2, is DGGITQSPKYLFRKEGQNVTLSCEQNLNHDAMYWYRQDPGQGLRLIYYSQIVNDFQKGDIAEGYSVSREKKESFPLTVTSAQKNPTAFYLCASRTGALNTGELFFGEGSRLTVL.

This chain joins TRBV7-2 and TRBJ2-3; 8 positions match TRBD2. This CDR3 region has 16 residues. The ends lost 6 bases at V and 0 bases at J; junction bases unmatched: 8. CDR1 SGHTA and CDR2 FQGNSA come from the germline V gene. For the CDR3, the DNA is TGTGCCAGCAGAAGCGGGGGACTAGGGAGCACAGATACGCAGTATTTT. Its translation is CASRSGGLGSTDTQYF.

The chain is built from TRBV5-6 and TRBJ1-2, with D possibly matching TRBD1 (6 bases). The germline V gene encodes CDR1 SGHDT and CDR2 YYEEEE. The CDR3 is 16 residues long. The V and J ends lost 1 base and 0 bases respectively, with 13 bases between them. CDR3 coding DNA: TGTGCCAGCAGCTTGACCGGGACAAGCCCTAACTATGGCTACACCTTC. Encoded protein: CASSLTGTSPNYGYTF.

The V and J genes are TRBV5-1 and TRBJ2-2, with D perhaps matching TRBD1 (6 bases). Germline assignment: CDR1 SGHRS and CDR2 YFSETQ. V was trimmed by 4 bases and J by 6 bases, leaving 13 bases between them. This CDR3 region has 14 residues. This CDR3 is CASSAQGLSGELFF. DNA of the CDR3: TGCGCCAGCAGCGCTCAGGGGCTATCCGGGGAGCTGTTTTTT.

CDR3 sequence (DNA): TGTGCCAGCTCACCATCCCGTGGGACAGGGGGCGAGCAGTACTTC. Its protein is CASSPSRGTGGEQYF. This chain uses TRBV18 with TRBJ2-7, with TRBD1 matching over 11 bases. The CDR3 runs to 15 residues. V lost 2 bases and J lost 6; bases outside the gene matches: 6. From germline, CDR1 is KGHSH and CDR2 LQKENI.

This clone was detected a few times. The rearrangement uses TRBV19 and TRBJ1-1; 10 positions match TRBD1. J gave up 0 bases and V 4 bases, and 5 bases lay outside the gene matches. This CDR3 is built from 16 residues. Germline loops: CDR1 LNHDA, CDR2 SQIVND (reference sequence). CDR3 DNA: TGTGCCAGTAGTACTACGGGACAGGGGATGAACACTGAAGCTTTCTTT. Translated: CASSTTGQGMNTEAFF.

The CDR3: CASSALGTSANEQYF. CDR3 coding DNA: TGTGCCAGCAGCGCCCTAGGGACTAGCGCCAACGAGCAGTACTTC. The chain combines TRBV9 with TRBJ2-7, with TRBD2 identical over 10 bases. Germline-derived CDR1 and CDR2 are SGDLS and YYNGEE. The length of the CDR3 is 15 residues. Trimming took 3 bases from V and 5 from J; bases not matched to a gene: 8. The variable domain in full, completed from reference TRBV9 and TRBJ2-7, reads DSGVTQTPKHLITATGQRVTLRCSPRSGDLSVYWYQQSLDQGLQFLIQYYNGEERAKGNILERFSAQQFPDLHSELNLSSLELGDSALYFCASSALGTSANEQYFGPGTRLTVT.

The rearrangement joins TRBV27 to TRBJ1-4, with TRBD1 as a possible D gene (5 bases). Per germline, CDR1 MNHEY and CDR2 SMNVEV (reference sequence). The CDR3 runs 14 residues. V shed 2 bases and J shed 8 bases, with 12 bases lying between them. CDR3 DNA sequence: TGTGCCAGCAGTTTAGGGTCAGGGTGGGAAAAACTGTTTTTT. It codes for CASSLGSGWEKLFF.

This clone has a single count. The chain carries TRBV29-1 and TRBJ1-4, with D possibly being TRBD1 (6 bases). This CDR3 comprises 12 residues. From germline, CDR1 is SQVTM and CDR2 ANQGSEA. V lost 7 bases and J 8 bases, leaving 14 bases between the germline ends. In DNA form, the CDR3 reads TGCAGCGGAAAATGGGACACCGAAAAACTGTTTTTT. As protein: CSGKWDTEKLFF.

The rearrangement uses TRBV6-5 and TRBJ1-1; 8 bases agree with TRBD1. V was clipped by 5 bases and J by 1 base; unmatched bases: 3. The CDR3 contains 14 residues. The germline CDR1 and CDR2 sequences are MNHEY and SVGAGI. The DNA of the CDR3 is TGTGCCAGCAGTAGACAGGGGCGGAACACTGAAGCTTTCTTT. Translating gives CASSRQGRNTEAFF.

The rearrangement links TRBV30 to TRBJ2-7; 7 bases are a match to TRBD1. In germline, CDR1 is GTSNPN, CDR2 SVGIG (reference sequence). This CDR3 region has 13 residues. V lost 5 bases to trimming and J lost 9 bases; unmatched junction nucleotides: 13. The CDR3, as DNA: TGTGCCTGGCAGACAGGGAAAGGAGTCCGGCAGTACTTC. As protein: CAWQTGKGVRQYF.

The chain employs TRBV7-9 and TRBJ1-5; the match to TRBD1 covers 7 bases. Germline loops: CDR1 SEHNR, CDR2 FQNEAQ (reference sequence). Unmatched junction bases numbered 11, after V lost 5 bases and J lost 7 bases. The CDR3 covers 15 residues. The DNA for the CDR3 is TGTGCCAGCAGCCAGGGGGGCCCCAGGGAACAGCCCCAGCATTTT. Translation: CASSQGGPREQPQHF.

V gene TRBV5-1 combines with J gene TRBJ1-1, with D uncertain. V dropped 4 bases and J dropped 6 bases, with 19 bases sitting between them. CDR3 size: 15 residues. Germline V gives CDR1 SGHRS, CDR2 YFSETQ. The DNA for the CDR3 is TGCGCCAGCAGCGCGAAGACAACGGAAGGCGCTGAAGCTTTCTTT. Translation gives CASSAKTTEGAEAFF. The full variable domain, its missing parts supplied by reference TRBV5-1 and TRBJ1-1, is KAGVTQTPRYLIKTRGQQVTLSCSPISGHRSVSWYQQTPGQGLQFLFEYFSETQRNKGNFPGRFSGRQFSNSRSEMNVSTLELGDSALYLCASSAKTTEGAEAFFGQGTRLTVV.

V is TRBV11-2 and J is TRBJ1-6; 8 nucleotides line up with TRBD1. Unmatched junction bases numbered 3, after V lost 2 bases and J lost 9 bases. The CDR3 sequence is 14 residues long. Germline V gene lookup returns CDR1 SGHAT and CDR2 FQNNGV. The CDR3 DNA sequence: TGTGCCAGCAGCTTACAGGGGGCACCTTCACCCCTCCACTTT. Encoded protein: CASSLQGAPSPLHF.

The V and J genes are TRBV4-2 and TRBJ2-2; 9 nucleotides line up with TRBD1. In germline, CDR1 is LGHNA, CDR2 YNFKEQ. Trimming at V came to 1 base and at J to 4 bases, leaving 1 base not matched to a gene. The CDR3 length is 15 residues. The CDR3 DNA reads as TGTGCCAGCAGCCAAGCGGGACAGGGCACCGGGGAGCTGTTTTTT. Its translation: CASSQAGQGTGELFF.

This chain links TRBV6-2 or TRBV6-3 with TRBJ1-5; maybe TRBD1 (5 bases). From germline, CDR1 is MNHEY and CDR2 SVGEGT. V lost 2 bases to trimming and J lost 9 bases, with 5 bases between them. The CDR3 has 11 residues. CDR3 in amino acids: CASSYQGPQHF. The CDR3 DNA reads as TGTGCCAGCAGTTACCAGGGGCCCCAGCATTTT.

The V gene is TRBV9, the J gene TRBJ2-5, with 10 bases fitting TRBD2. CDR3 length equals 15 residues. Germline CDR1 reads SGDLS; CDR2 reads YYNGEE. With V trimmed by 3 bases and J by 5 bases, 7 bases remained unmatched. Written as DNA, the CDR3 is TGTGCCAGCAGCGCATTAGCGGGGGGAGGGGAGACCCAGTACTTC. Translating gives CASSALAGGGETQYF.

The J gene is TRBJ1-2, the V gene TRBV3-1 (or the pseudogene TRBV3-2); D is unclear. Germline-derived CDR1 and CDR2 are LGHDT and YNNKEL (reference sequence). V was shortened by 0 bases and J by 4 bases, with 3 bases between the two germline ends. This CDR3 contains 12 residues. The CDR3 region has the DNA TGTGCCAGCAGCCAAGATCGCTATGGCTACACCTTC. Its translation: CASSQDRYGYTF.

This chain links TRBV10-2 with TRBJ2-1; 10 nucleotides match TRBD2. Trimming at V came to 3 bases and at J to 4 bases, leaving 6 bases not matched to a gene. This CDR3 region has 16 residues. In germline, CDR1 is WSHSY, CDR2 SAAADI. CDR3 coding DNA: TGCGCCAGCAGTGATTTTAGCGGGAGGTCGTACAATGAGCAGTTCTTC. This encodes CASSDFSGRSYNEQFF.

The rearrangement joins TRBV5-1 to TRBJ2-1; 11 bases line up with TRBD2. Germline values: CDR1 SGHRS, CDR2 YFSETQ. V was pared by 5 bases and J by 5 bases, with 6 bases of the junction left unmatched. The CDR3 sequence is 15 residues long. The CDR3 nucleotides read TGCGCCAGCAGGCAACAGACTAGCGGGAACAATGAGCAGTTCTTC. Amino acids: CASRQQTSGNNEQFF.

The chain carries TRBV4-1 and TRBJ2-4; 12 nucleotides align to TRBD2. This CDR3 spans 17 amino acids. Per the germline V gene, CDR1 is MGHRA and CDR2 is YSYEKL. With 1 base clipped from V and 7 bases from J, the junction kept 8 bases outside the gene matches. In DNA, the CDR3 is TGCGCCAGCAGCCAAGGGCTAGCGGGAGGGCCGGGTAACATTCAGTACTTC. Protein: CASSQGLAGGPGNIQYF.